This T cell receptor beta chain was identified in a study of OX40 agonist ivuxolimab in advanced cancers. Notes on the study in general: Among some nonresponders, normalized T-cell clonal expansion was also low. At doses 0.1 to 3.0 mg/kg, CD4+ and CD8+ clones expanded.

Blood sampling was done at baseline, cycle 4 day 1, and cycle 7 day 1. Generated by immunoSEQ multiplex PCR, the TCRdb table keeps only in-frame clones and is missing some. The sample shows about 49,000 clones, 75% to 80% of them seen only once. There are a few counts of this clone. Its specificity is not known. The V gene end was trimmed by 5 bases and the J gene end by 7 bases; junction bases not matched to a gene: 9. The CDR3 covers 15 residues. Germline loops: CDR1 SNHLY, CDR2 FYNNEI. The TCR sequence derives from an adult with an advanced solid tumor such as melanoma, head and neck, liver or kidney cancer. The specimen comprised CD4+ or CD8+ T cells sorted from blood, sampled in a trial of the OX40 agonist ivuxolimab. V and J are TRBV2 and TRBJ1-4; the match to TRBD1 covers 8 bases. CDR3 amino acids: CASSRSTGVAEKLFF. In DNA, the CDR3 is TGTGCCAGCAGTCGCTCGACAGGGGTGGCTGAAAAACTGTTTTTT.